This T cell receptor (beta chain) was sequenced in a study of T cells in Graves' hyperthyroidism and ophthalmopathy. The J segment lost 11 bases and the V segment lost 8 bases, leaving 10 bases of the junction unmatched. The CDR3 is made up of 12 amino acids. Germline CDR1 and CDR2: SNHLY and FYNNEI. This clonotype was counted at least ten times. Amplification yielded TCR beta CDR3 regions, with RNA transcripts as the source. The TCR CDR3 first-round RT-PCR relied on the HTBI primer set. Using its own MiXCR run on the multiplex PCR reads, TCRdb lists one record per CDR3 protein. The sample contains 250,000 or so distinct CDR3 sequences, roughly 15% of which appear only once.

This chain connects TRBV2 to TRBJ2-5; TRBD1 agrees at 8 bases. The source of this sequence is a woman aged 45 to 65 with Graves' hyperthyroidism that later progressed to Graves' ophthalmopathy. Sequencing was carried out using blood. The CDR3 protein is CASVKQQGVQYF. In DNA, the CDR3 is TGTGCCAGCGTAAAACAACAGGGGGTTCAGTACTTC.